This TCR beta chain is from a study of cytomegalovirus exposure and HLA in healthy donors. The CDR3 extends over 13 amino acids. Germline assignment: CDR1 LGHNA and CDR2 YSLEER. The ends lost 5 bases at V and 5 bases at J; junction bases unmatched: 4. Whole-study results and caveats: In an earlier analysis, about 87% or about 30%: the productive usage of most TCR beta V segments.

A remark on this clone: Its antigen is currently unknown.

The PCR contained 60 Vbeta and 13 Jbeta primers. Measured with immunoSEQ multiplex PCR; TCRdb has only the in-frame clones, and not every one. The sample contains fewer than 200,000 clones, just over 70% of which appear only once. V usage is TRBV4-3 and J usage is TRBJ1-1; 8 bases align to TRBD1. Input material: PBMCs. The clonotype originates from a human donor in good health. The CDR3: CASSSRTGTEAFF. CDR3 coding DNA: TGCGCCAGCAGCTCCCGGACAGGGACTGAAGCTTTCTTT.